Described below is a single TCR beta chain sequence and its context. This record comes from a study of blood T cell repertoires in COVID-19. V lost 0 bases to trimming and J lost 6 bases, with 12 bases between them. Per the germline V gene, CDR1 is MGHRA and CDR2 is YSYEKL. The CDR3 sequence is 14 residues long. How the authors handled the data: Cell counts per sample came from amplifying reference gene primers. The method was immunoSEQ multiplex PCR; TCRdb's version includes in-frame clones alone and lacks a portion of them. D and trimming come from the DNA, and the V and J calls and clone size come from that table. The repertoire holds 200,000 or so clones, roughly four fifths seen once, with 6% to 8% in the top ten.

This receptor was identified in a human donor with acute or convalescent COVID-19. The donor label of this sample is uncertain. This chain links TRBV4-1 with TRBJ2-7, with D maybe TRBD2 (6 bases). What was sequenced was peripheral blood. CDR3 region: CASSQDHGTREQYF. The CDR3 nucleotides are TGCGCCAGCAGCCAAGATCACGGGACTCGCGAGCAGTACTTC.